One and the same sample provided the 27 T cell receptor beta chains below, sequenced in a study of blood T cell repertoires in COVID-19. TCRdb's copy holds only in-frame clones and misses some; the assay was immunoSEQ multiplex PCR. Of 130,000 to 150,000 clones in the sample, 84% were seen once. Sequencing was carried out using peripheral blood. Every receptor here comes from a woman between 50 and 59 years old in a cohort sampled during active or convalescent COVID-19.

CDR3 residues: CASSSTGYYGYTF. Here the CDR3 DNA reads TGTGCCAGCAGCTCCACAGGGTACTATGGCTACACCTTC. The rearrangement uses TRBV12-3 or TRBV12-4 and TRBJ1-2; the D gene is possibly TRBD1 (6 bases). Trimming pared 6 bases from V and 3 bases from J, leaving 11 bases between. This CDR3 is 13 amino acids long.

As to this clone: This sample also contains other DNA sequences that code for the same CDR3. V and J are TRBV11-2 and TRBJ1-6, with D possibly TRBD1 on 5 matching bases. CDR1 and CDR2 from the germline V gene are SGHAT and FQNNGV. The length of the CDR3 is 14 residues. V was cut by 1 base and J by 7 bases, with 8 bases left in between. The CDR3 is CASSLAGNNSPLHF. The CDR3, as DNA: TGTGCCAGCAGCTTAGCAGGGAACAATTCACCCCTCCACTTT.

This clone has only one observation. J is TRBJ1-3 and V is TRBV29-1, with D uncertain. CDR1 and CDR2 from the germline V gene are SQVTM and ANQGSEA. The V gene lost 6 bases and the J gene lost 0 bases, with 3 bases spanning the gap. The CDR3 is 11 amino acids. This CDR3 reads CSVRSGNTIYF. CDR3 nucleotide sequence: TGCAGCGTCCGCTCTGGAAACACCATATATTTT.

This clone was seen a few times. The rearrangement uses TRBV5-6 and TRBJ1-3; D gene ambiguous. The V end was cut by 1 base, the J end by 3 bases, with 8 bases between. Germline lookup yields CDR1 SGHDT and CDR2 YYEEEE. The CDR3 spans 14 residues. CDR3 sequence: CASSLSSVGNTIYF. For the CDR3, the DNA is TGTGCCAGCAGCTTGTCATCGGTTGGAAACACCATATATTTT.

This clone was seen once. V usage is TRBV6-5 and J usage is TRBJ1-4; 7 bases are shared with TRBD1. Germline trimming cut 5 bases from V and 6 bases from J; bases unmatched to any gene: 9. Germline CDR1 and CDR2: MNHEY and SVGAGI. The CDR3 is made up of 15 amino acids. CDR3 nucleotides: TGTGCCAGCAGTACGCGGGACAGCTCATATGAAAAACTGTTTTTT. Protein: CASSTRDSSYEKLFF.

In DNA form, the CDR3 reads TGTGCCAGCTCAAAGGACGGGACCTACGAGCAGTACTTC. Protein: CASSKDGTYEQYF. The chain combines TRBV18 with TRBJ2-7; D is possibly TRBD2 (5 bases). This CDR3 spans 13 amino acids. V lost 5 bases to trimming and J lost 2 bases, with 10 bases between them. The V gene's germline CDR1 is KGHSH and CDR2 LQKENI.

V is TRBV6-1 and J is TRBJ2-3; TRBD1 agrees at 11 bases. Germline V gene sequence: CDR1 MNHNS, CDR2 SASEGT. The CDR3 is 14 amino acids. With 0 bases clipped from V and 15 bases from J, the junction kept 8 bases outside the gene matches. The DNA for the CDR3 is TGTGCCAGCAGTGAAGCACGGGACAGGGGGTCCCAATATTTT. This translates into CASSEARDRGSQYF.

This clone was seen just once. V gene TRBV19 combines with J gene TRBJ1-5, with D tentatively TRBD1 (5 bases). The V gene lost 1 base and the J gene lost 2 bases, with 12 bases spanning the gap. Germline CDR1 is LNHDA and CDR2 is SQIVND (reference sequence). The CDR3 loop spans 16 amino acids. CDR3 amino acids: CASSIAAGRGNQPQHF. The DNA of the CDR3 is TGTGCCAGTAGTATAGCCGCAGGGAGGGGCAATCAGCCCCAGCATTTT.

V is TRBV29-1 and J is TRBJ2-3; 9 bases align to TRBD1. Germline assignment: CDR1 SQVTM and CDR2 ANQGSEA. The CDR3 runs 14 residues. Trimming removed 4 bases from V and 0 bases from J; junction bases left unmatched: 2. The CDR3 loop is CSVVGTGSTDTQYF. In nucleotides, the CDR3 is TGCAGCGTTGTAGGGACAGGGAGCACAGATACGCAGTATTTT.

V and J are TRBV10-3 and TRBJ2-7, with 7 bases matching TRBD1. The CDR3 has 15 amino acids. J gave up 5 bases and V 0 bases, and 7 bases lay outside the gene matches. CDR1 is ENHRY, CDR2 SYGVKD, per germline. Here the CDR3 reads CAISESTTGLHEQYF. For the CDR3, the DNA is TGTGCCATCAGTGAGTCGACGACAGGGCTCCACGAGCAGTACTTC.

V usage is TRBV12-1 and J usage is TRBJ2-7; TRBD2, the table's D call, lacks a check against the DNA. TRBV12-1 is tagged as a pseudogene. The CDR3 is 12 residues long. The CDR3 sequence: CAGRDLCYEQYF. The CDR3 region has the DNA TGTGCCGGAAGGGACTTATGTTACGAGCAGTACTTC.

The chain couples TRBV10-3 to TRBJ2-5; 8 bases line up with TRBD1. V dropped 4 bases and J dropped 1; count of bases not matched to a gene: 5. Germline loops: CDR1 ENHRY, CDR2 SYGVKD. CDR3 length equals 15 residues. The chain's CDR3 is CAISGPGQGQETQYF. The CDR3 bases are TGTGCCATCAGTGGACCCGGACAGGGCCAAGAGACCCAGTACTTC.

V usage is TRBV6-1 and J usage is TRBJ1-5; TRBD1 matches at 7 bases. J lost 4 bases, V lost 1 base, and 4 bases had no gene match. The CDR3 covers 15 residues. The germline V gene encodes CDR1 MNHNS and CDR2 SASEGT. CDR3 in DNA: TGTGCCAGCAGTGAAGAGGGGGCAGGGAATCAGCCCCAGCATTTT. Its protein is CASSEEGAGNQPQHF.

The CDR3 region has the DNA TGCGCCAGCAGCCCTGGGACTTTTGGGGCCAACGTCCTGACTTTC. It yields the protein CASSPGTFGANVLTF. V and J are TRBV5-1 and TRBJ2-6, with D perhaps TRBD2 (6 bases). The germline V gene encodes CDR1 SGHRS and CDR2 YFSETQ. V dropped 4 bases and J dropped 3 bases, with 11 bases sitting between them. The CDR3 is made up of 15 amino acids.

The chain employs TRBV7-6 and TRBJ2-5; 12 positions agree with TRBD2. The V gene end was trimmed by 5 bases and the J gene end by 2 bases; junction bases not matched to a gene: 18. Germline assignment: CDR1 SGHVS and CDR2 FNYEAQ. This CDR3 is 20 amino acids long. The CDR3 bases are TGTGCCAGCAGCCTCTACCCCGGACTAGCGGGGACGGGGAAACAAGAGACCCAGTACTTC. It is translated as CASSLYPGLAGTGKQETQYF.

This chain uses TRBV18 with TRBJ1-5; 8 bases are shared with TRBD1. The ends lost 4 bases at V and 4 bases at J; junction bases unmatched: 6. The CDR3 is 15 amino acids. The germline V gene encodes CDR1 KGHSH and CDR2 LQKENI. The CDR3 reads CASSLGTGENQPQHF. In nucleotides, the CDR3 is TGTGCCAGCTCACTCGGGACAGGCGAAAATCAGCCCCAGCATTTT.

The genes are TRBV29-1 and TRBJ1-1; D is ambiguous. V lost 7 bases to trimming and J lost 0 bases, with 12 bases between them. Germline values: CDR1 SQVTM, CDR2 ANQGSEA. The CDR3 covers 13 residues. This chain's CDR3 is CSAGLRMNTEAFF. CDR3 bases: TGCAGCGCCGGACTTAGAATGAACACTGAAGCTTTCTTT.

This clone was seen only a few times. The J gene is TRBJ2-1, the V gene TRBV10-2; 11 positions match TRBD2. Trimming at V came to 6 bases and at J to 0 bases, leaving 16 bases not matched to a gene. This CDR3 is 20 amino acids long. Germline-derived CDR1 and CDR2 are WSHSY and SAAADI. Written as DNA, the CDR3 is TGCGCCAGCAGAGCAGGTCCCGGGACTAGCGGTGGAGGCTCCTACAATGAGCAGTTCTTC. Protein product: CASRAGPGTSGGGSYNEQFF.

CDR3 nucleotides: TGTGCCTGGAAGGGACAGGGAGGGCATGAGCAGTTCTTC. It encodes CAWKGQGGHEQFF. The chain is built from TRBV30 and TRBJ2-1; 9 bases are a match to TRBD1. Germline-derived CDR1 and CDR2 are GTSNPN and SVGIG (reference sequence). This CDR3 contains 13 residues. V shed 4 bases and J 8 bases; nucleotides not matched to a gene: 6.

The chain combines TRBV3-1 (or the pseudogene TRBV3-2) with TRBJ2-7; possible D gene TRBD1, 5 bases. The CDR3 has 15 residues. V was pared by 1 base and J by 2 bases, with 12 bases between. Germline V lookup: CDR1 LGHDT, CDR2 YNNKEL (reference sequence). The CDR3 bases are TGTGCCAGCAGCCAAGGCCTCGACAGTACCTACGAGCAGTACTTC. Its translation: CASSQGLDSTYEQYF.

Only one count was recorded for this clone. The gene calls are TRBV7-8 and TRBJ2-5; 9 bases map to TRBD2. The CDR3 sequence is 16 residues long. Germline V lookup: CDR1 SGHVS, CDR2 FQNEAQ. V gave up 8 bases and J gave up 5 bases; unmatched junction bases: 15. The CDR3 DNA sequence: TGTGCCAGCGTCTACGAAGGGCGGGGGGGCGCCGAGACCCAGTACTTC. It yields the protein CASVYEGRGGAETQYF.

V and J are TRBV14 and TRBJ1-4, with 7 bases identical to TRBD1. The CDR3 consists of 16 residues. Germline lookup yields CDR1 SGHDN and CDR2 FVKESK. V lost 2 bases and J lost 8; bases outside the gene matches: 11. CDR3 in amino acids: CASSQLIGQAGEKLFF. The DNA of the CDR3 is TGTGCCAGCAGCCAACTAATCGGACAGGCGGGCGAAAAACTGTTTTTT.

The V and J genes are TRBV20-1 and TRBJ1-5; D unclear. This CDR3 has 13 residues. V was shortened by 3 bases and J by 4 bases, with 10 bases between the two germline ends. From germline, CDR1 is DFQATT and CDR2 SNEGSKA (reference sequence). The CDR3 sequence: CSASFSVNQPQHF. The CDR3 coding sequence is TGCAGTGCTAGTTTCAGCGTTAATCAGCCCCAGCATTTT.

The chain has TRBV7-2 and TRBJ2-1, with TRBD2 as a possible D gene (5 bases). Looked up from germline, CDR1 is SGHTA and CDR2 is FQGNSA. This CDR3 has 13 amino acids. V was shortened by 6 bases and J by 6 bases, with 12 bases between the two germline ends. The CDR3 DNA is TGTGCCAGCAGACGCCCGGGGTTCAATGAGCAGTTCTTC. This sequence encodes CASRRPGFNEQFF.

This clone was observed a single time. The chain recombines TRBV6-5 with TRBJ1-1, with D hard to call. V was cut by 0 bases and J by 1 base, with 9 bases left in between. CDR1 is MNHEY and CDR2 is SVGAGI in the germline V gene. This CDR3 has 15 residues. CDR3 DNA sequence: TGTGCCAGCAGTTACTCGAGGTCCAGGAACACTGAAGCTTTCTTT. It yields the protein CASSYSRSRNTEAFF.

The chain uses TRBV11-2 and TRBJ2-2, with D maybe TRBD2 (5 bases). V was trimmed by 1 base and J by 4 bases, leaving 10 bases between them. Germline CDR1 is SGHAT and CDR2 is FQNNGV. The CDR3 has 15 residues. CDR3 sequence reads: CASSLGRGITGELFF. For the CDR3, the DNA is TGTGCCAGCAGCTTAGGCCGGGGTATCACCGGGGAGCTGTTTTTT.

The chain recombines TRBV11-1 with TRBJ2-1; tentative D call: TRBD2 (5 bases). The V end was cut by 4 bases, the J end by 10 bases, with 17 bases between. This CDR3 has 14 residues. Germline V gene data show CDR1 as SGHAT and CDR2 as FQDESV (reference sequence). The CDR3 spells CASSSPGLVQEQFF. CDR3 nucleotide sequence: TGTGCCAGCAGCTCACCCGGACTGGTCCAGGAGCAGTTCTTC. The full variable domain, with the rest looked up from reference TRBV11-1 and TRBJ2-1, is EAEVAQSPRYKITEKSQAVAFWCDPISGHATLYWYRQILGQGPELLVQFQDESVVDDSQLPKDRFSAERLKGVDSTLKIQPAELGDSAMYLCASSSPGLVQEQFFGPGTRLTVL.